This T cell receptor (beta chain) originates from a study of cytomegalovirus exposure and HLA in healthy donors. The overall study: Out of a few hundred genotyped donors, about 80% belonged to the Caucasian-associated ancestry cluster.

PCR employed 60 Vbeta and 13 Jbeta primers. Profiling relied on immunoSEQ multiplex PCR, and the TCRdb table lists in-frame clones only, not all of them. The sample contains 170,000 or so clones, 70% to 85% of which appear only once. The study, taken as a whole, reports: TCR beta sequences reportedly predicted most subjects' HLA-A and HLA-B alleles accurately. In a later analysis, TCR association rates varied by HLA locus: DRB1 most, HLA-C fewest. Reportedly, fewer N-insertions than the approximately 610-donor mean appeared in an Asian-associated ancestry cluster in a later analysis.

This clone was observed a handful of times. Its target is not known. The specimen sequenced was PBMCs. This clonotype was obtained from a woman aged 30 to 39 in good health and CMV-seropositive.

As DNA, the CDR3 is TGTGCCAGCAGCTCATCCCTGGCGGGAGCTTCCGAGACCCAGTACTTC. Protein product: CASSSSLAGASETQYF. The chain is built from TRBV5-4 and TRBJ2-5; 7 nucleotides align to TRBD2. The trim removed 3 bases at V and 5 bases at J, leaving 13 bases unmatched. Germline V lookup: CDR1 SGHNT, CDR2 YYREEE (reference sequence). There are 16 residues in the CDR3.